One sample yielded the 5 T cell receptor beta chains listed below, sequenced in a study of blood T cells in healthy people across ages. A second PCR of 7 to 11 cycles used a sample-barcoded 5' primer and a J-beta primer mix. TCRdb processed the 5' RACE reads anew with MiXCR; each CDR3 protein has one entry. The sample lists roughly 1 million distinct CDR3 sequences, under 30% seen once, with 0.65% to 0.75% in the top ten. This sample was also put to use in a study of T cells of mothers and their children.

The sequenced sample was blood. The receptor source for this set is a girl aged 2 to 9 in good health.

The V call is TRBV29-1, the J call TRBJ2-1, with 7 bases aligning to TRBD2. CDR3 length: 12 residues. V gave up 6 bases and J gave up 8 bases; unmatched junction bases: 7. CDR1 is SQVTM and CDR2 is ANQGSEA in the germline V gene. The CDR3 DNA reads as TGCAGCGTCCGCCGGGGGGAGTATGAGCAGTTCTTC. It codes for CSVRRGEYEQFF.

The chain uses TRBV10-3 and TRBJ2-7; D possibly uses TRBD1 or TRBD2 (5 bases each). Trimming left V 7 bases short and J 1 base short, with 11 bases between. Germline CDR1 reads ENHRY; CDR2 reads SYGVKD. CDR3 size: 13 residues. Here the CDR3 reads CAINRDASYEQYF. CDR3 nucleotide sequence: TGTGCCATCAACCGGGACGCTTCCTACGAGCAGTACTTC.

This sequence joins TRBV11-2 and TRBJ2-2; 9 nucleotides match TRBD1. J lost 4 bases, V lost 3 bases, and 9 bases had no gene match. Germline lookup yields CDR1 SGHAT and CDR2 FQNNGV. CDR3 length equals 17 residues. The CDR3 loop reads CASSFTQGQGLTGELFF. The CDR3 DNA reads TGTGCCAGCAGCTTCACCCAGGGACAGGGACTCACCGGGGAGCTGTTTTTT.

This clonotype was recorded a few times. The J gene is TRBJ2-5, the V gene TRBV14; D is undetermined. The germline CDR1 and CDR2 sequences are SGHDN and FVKESK. The V and J ends lost 4 bases and 2 bases respectively, with 14 bases between them. The CDR3 length is 15 residues. The CDR3 is CASSRYNVRQETQYF. DNA of the CDR3: TGTGCCAGCAGCCGGTACAATGTCAGGCAAGAGACCCAGTACTTC.

In its sample, this clonotype was seen a few times. This chain uses TRBV6-5 with TRBJ2-7; tentatively, D is TRBD1 (5 bases). Trimming removed 0 bases at V and 0 bases at J, with 12 bases between. CDR3 length equals 16 residues. In germline, CDR1 is MNHEY, CDR2 SVGAGI. The CDR3 loop is CASSYSTAPSSYEQYF. CDR3 in DNA: TGTGCCAGCAGTTACTCGACAGCTCCGAGCTCCTACGAGCAGTACTTC.